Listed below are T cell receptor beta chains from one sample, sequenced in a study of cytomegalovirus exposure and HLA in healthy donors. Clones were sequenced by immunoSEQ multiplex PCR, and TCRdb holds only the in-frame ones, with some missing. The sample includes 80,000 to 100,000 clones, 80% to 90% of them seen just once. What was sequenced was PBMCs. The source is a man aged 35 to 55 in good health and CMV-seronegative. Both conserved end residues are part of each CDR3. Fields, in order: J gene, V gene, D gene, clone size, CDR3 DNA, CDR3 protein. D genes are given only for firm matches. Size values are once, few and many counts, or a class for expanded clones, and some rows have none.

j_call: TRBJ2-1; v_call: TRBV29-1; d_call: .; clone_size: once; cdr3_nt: TGCAGCGGAAGGGAAATAAGGGGGACCTACAATGAGCAGTTCTTC; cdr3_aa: CSGREIRGTYNEQFF
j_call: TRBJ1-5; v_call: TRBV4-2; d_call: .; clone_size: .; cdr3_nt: TGTGCCAGCCGACCCAACATAGACGGGGGTCAGCCCCAGCATTTT; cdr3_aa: CASRPNIDGGQPQHF
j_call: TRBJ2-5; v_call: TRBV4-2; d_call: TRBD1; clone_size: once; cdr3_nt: TGTGCCAGCAGTCAAGGCCGGGACAGCAAACAAGAGACCCAGTACTTC; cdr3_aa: CASSQGRDSKQETQYF
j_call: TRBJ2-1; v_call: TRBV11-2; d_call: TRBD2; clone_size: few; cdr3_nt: TGTGCCAGCACCGCCTTCGCGGGGGGTTCCTACAATGAGCAGTTCTTC; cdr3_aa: CASTAFAGGSYNEQFF
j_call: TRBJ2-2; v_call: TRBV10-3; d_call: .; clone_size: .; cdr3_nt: TGTGCCATCAGTGAGCCGAGACTGAACACCGGGGAGCTGTTTTTT; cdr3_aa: CAISEPRLNTGELFF
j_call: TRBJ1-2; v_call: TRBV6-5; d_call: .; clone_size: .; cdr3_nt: TGTGCCAGCAGTCGGACAGTTAGTAACTATGGCTACACCTTC; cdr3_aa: CASSRTVSNYGYTF
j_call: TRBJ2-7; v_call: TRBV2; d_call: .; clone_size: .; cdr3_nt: TGTGCCAGCAGTGTAGAACTGGGCGAGCAGTACTTC; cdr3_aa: CASSVELGEQYF
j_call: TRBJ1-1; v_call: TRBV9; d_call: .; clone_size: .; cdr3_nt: TGTGCCAGCAGCGAAGGGAGGAACGAAGCTTTCTTT; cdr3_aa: CASSEGRNEAFF
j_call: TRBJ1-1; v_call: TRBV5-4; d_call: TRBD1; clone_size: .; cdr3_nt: TGTGCCAGCAGCGAGACAGGGTTTGCCCTCCCCATGAACACTGAAGCTTTCTTT; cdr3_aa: CASSETGFALPMNTEAFF
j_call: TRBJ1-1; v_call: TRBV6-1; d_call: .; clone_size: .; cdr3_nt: TGTGCCAGCAAAAGGGGGATTAACACTGAAGCTTTCTTT; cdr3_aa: CASKRGINTEAFF
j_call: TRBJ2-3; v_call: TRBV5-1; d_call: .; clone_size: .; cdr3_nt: TGCGCCAGCAGCTTGCTGACAGATACGCAGTATTTT; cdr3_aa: CASSLLTDTQYF
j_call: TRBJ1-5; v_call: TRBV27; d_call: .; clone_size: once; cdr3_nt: TGTGCCAGCAGTTTGGGAGCGTATAGCAATCAGCCCCAGCATTTT; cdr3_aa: CASSLGAYSNQPQHF
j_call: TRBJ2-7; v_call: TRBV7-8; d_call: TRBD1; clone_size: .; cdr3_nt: TGTGCCAGCAGCCTAGGACAGGGTAGATACGAGCAGTACTTC; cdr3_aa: CASSLGQGRYEQYF
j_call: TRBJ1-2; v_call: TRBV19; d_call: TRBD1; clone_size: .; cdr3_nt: TGTGCCAGTAGCATACCCCGGGACAGGGTTTCTCCTGGCTACACCTTC; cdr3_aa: CASSIPRDRVSPGYTF
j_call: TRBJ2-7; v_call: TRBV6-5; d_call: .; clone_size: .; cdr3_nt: TGTGCCAGCAGTTACTCGAAGCTTTCCTACGAGCAGTACTTC; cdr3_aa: CASSYSKLSYEQYF
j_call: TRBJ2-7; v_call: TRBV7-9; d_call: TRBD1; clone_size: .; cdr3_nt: TGTGCCAGCAGCTCCCGGGACAGGGGGTTCTACGAGCAGTACTTC; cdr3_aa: CASSSRDRGFYEQYF